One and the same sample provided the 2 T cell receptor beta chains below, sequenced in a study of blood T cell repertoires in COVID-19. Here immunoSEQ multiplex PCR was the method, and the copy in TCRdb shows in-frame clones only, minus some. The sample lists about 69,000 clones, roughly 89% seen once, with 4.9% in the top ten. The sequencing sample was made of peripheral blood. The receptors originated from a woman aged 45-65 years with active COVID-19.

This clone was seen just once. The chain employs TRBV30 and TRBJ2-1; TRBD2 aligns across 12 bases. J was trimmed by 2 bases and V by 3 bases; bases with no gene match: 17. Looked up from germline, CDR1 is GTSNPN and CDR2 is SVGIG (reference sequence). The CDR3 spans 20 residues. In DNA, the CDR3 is TGTGCCTGGAGCCCGAACCCCCTAAAGACTAGCGGGAGAACCTACAATGAGCAGTTCTTC. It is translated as CAWSPNPLKTSGRTYNEQFF.

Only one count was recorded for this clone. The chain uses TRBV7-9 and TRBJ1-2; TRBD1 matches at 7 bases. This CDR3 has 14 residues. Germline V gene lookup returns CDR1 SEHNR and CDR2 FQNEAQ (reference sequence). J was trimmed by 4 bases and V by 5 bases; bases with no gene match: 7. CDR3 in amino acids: CASSGQTGFYGYTF. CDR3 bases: TGTGCCAGCAGCGGACAGACAGGGTTCTATGGCTACACCTTC.